These 20 T cell receptor beta chains originate from one sample sequenced in a study of early T cells in non-severe SARS-CoV-2 infection. From the 5' RACE reads, TCRdb called clonotypes with MiXCR, one entry per CDR3 protein. The sample lists roughly 64,000 distinct CDR3 sequences; roughly 9% were seen once. The specimen comprised whole blood, sampled at baseline. Every receptor here comes from an adult who was a healthcare worker with PCR-confirmed SARS-CoV-2 infection or an uninfected control (not recorded which).

This clonotype was detected many times. The chain combines TRBV12-3 or TRBV12-4 with TRBJ2-7; 8 bases match TRBD1. The J segment lost 5 bases and the V segment lost 3 bases, leaving 15 bases of the junction unmatched. This CDR3 spans 17 amino acids. The CDR3 DNA reads as TGTGCCAGCAGTTTTAGGGGGAGACAGGGGATTCCCCACGAGCAGTACTTC. This sequence encodes CASSFRGRQGIPHEQYF.

This clonotype was observed a few times. V usage is TRBV20-1 and J usage is TRBJ2-1; tentatively, D is TRBD2 (6 bases). V gave up 0 bases and J gave up 6 bases, with 15 bases separating them. The germline gives CDR1 DFQATT, CDR2 SNEGSKA (reference sequence). CDR3 length: 15 amino acids. The CDR3 region has the DNA TGCAGTGCTAGAGATCGGTTAGCGGAGCTCAATGAGCAGTTCTTC. Its translation: CSARDRLAELNEQFF.

This sequence joins TRBV20-1 and TRBJ2-2, with D perhaps matching TRBD1 or TRBD2 (5 bases each). The CDR3 covers 14 residues. Germline CDR1 and CDR2: DFQATT and SNEGSKA (reference sequence). V gave up 4 bases and J gave up 1 base, with 10 bases separating them. CDR3 loop: CSAMGRLNTGELFF. Here the CDR3 DNA reads TGCAGTGCTATGGGACGGTTGAACACCGGGGAGCTGTTTTTT.

Many counts were recorded for this clonotype. This chain uses TRBV2 with TRBJ2-1; 7 bases line up with TRBD2. Germline loops: CDR1 SNHLY, CDR2 FYNNEI. The CDR3 has 15 residues. V was clipped by 4 bases and J by 4 bases; unmatched bases: 7. The CDR3 DNA sequence: TGTGCCAGCAGTGGGACGGGAGGCCTTTACAATGAGCAGTTCTTC. It is translated as CASSGTGGLYNEQFF.

There are a few counts of this clonotype. The chain is built from TRBV6-1 and TRBJ1-4, with D possibly matching TRBD1 (6 bases). Trimming took off 7 bases at V and 0 bases at J, with 12 bases between the two ends. Germline CDR1 is MNHNS and CDR2 is SASEGT. The CDR3 length is 15 residues. The CDR3 sequence: CASKRTAATNEKLFF. For the CDR3, the DNA is TGTGCCAGCAAACGGACAGCAGCAACTAATGAAAAACTGTTTTTT.

This clonotype was seen at least ten times. This rearrangement joins TRBV7-2 to TRBJ2-1, with TRBD2 as a possible D gene (5 bases). The V gene's germline CDR1 is SGHTA and CDR2 FQGNSA. This CDR3 has 14 residues. V was trimmed by 1 base and J by 10 bases, leaving 14 bases between them. The CDR3 protein is CASSLDTSRREQFF. DNA for the CDR3: TGTGCCAGCAGCTTAGATACCTCTCGGAGGGAGCAGTTCTTC.

This clonotype was counted many times. V usage is TRBV6-2 or TRBV6-3 and J usage is TRBJ1-2; D ambiguous. The CDR3 consists of 13 residues. The V end was cut by 10 bases, the J end by 4 bases, with 16 bases between. Germline V gene sequence: CDR1 MNHEY, CDR2 SVGEGT. Here the CDR3 reads CATPDGFGYGYTF. The DNA for the CDR3 is TGTGCCACCCCCGACGGGTTTGGCTATGGCTACACCTTC.

The V and J genes are TRBV7-9 and TRBJ2-1; perhaps TRBD1 as D (6 bases). Trimming cost V 2 bases and J 8 bases, with 16 bases left between them. This CDR3 is built from 15 residues. Germline V CDR1 and CDR2: SEHNR, FQNEAQ (reference sequence). CDR3 protein: CASSLMGQRSDEQFF. DNA of the CDR3: TGTGCCAGCAGCTTAATGGGACAAAGAAGCGATGAGCAGTTCTTC.

This clonotype was seen ten or more times. The chain has TRBV20-1 and TRBJ2-5; D might be TRBD1 or TRBD2, each matching 6 bases. The CDR3 is 12 amino acids. The V gene's germline CDR1 is DFQATT and CDR2 SNEGSKA (reference sequence). Trimming took 4 bases from V and 5 from J, leaving 11 bases between them. The CDR3 sequence is CSATGGRETQYF. The CDR3 DNA reads as TGCAGTGCTACCGGGGGCCGGGAGACCCAGTACTTC.

In its sample, this clonotype was seen many times. This rearrangement joins TRBV11-2 to TRBJ2-5, with TRBD2 as a possible D gene (6 bases). The CDR3 runs 12 residues. Between the trimmed V and J ends, which lost 5 bases and 5 bases, there was a span of 9 bases. Germline V gene sequence: CDR1 SGHAT, CDR2 FQNNGV. The CDR3 coding sequence is TGTGCCAGCAGCGCTAGCGTTGAGACCCAGTACTTC. It codes for CASSASVETQYF.

This clonotype was observed a handful of times. The chain carries TRBV2 and TRBJ2-3, with 12 nucleotides matching TRBD2. V lost 6 bases to trimming and J lost 4 bases; unmatched junction nucleotides: 5. CDR3 length: 15 amino acids. The germline V gene has CDR1 SNHLY and CDR2 FYNNEI. The CDR3 sequence: CASRVLAGGSDTQYF. The CDR3 nucleotides are TGTGCCAGCAGAGTACTAGCGGGAGGCTCAGATACGCAGTATTTT.

This clonotype showed up many times. This rearrangement joins TRBV20-1 to TRBJ2-5; D gene ambiguous. Germline-derived CDR1 and CDR2 are DFQATT and SNEGSKA (reference sequence). The CDR3 consists of 13 residues. Between the trimmed V and J ends, which lost 2 bases and 4 bases, there was a span of 11 bases. The CDR3 nucleotides are TGCAGTGCTAGACGGGTAGCCACAGAGACCCAGTACTTC. Amino acids: CSARRVATETQYF.

The genes are TRBV12-5 and TRBJ2-7; 10 nucleotides match TRBD1. V lost 6 bases to trimming and J lost 5 bases; unmatched junction nucleotides: 4. Germline loops: CDR1 LGHNT, CDR2 FRNRAP. CDR3 length equals 13 residues. The CDR3, as DNA: TGTGCTAGTGGCAGGGGACAGGGGAACGAGCAGTACTTC. Encoded protein: CASGRGQGNEQYF.

This clonotype occurred many times. The chain combines TRBV7-9 with TRBJ2-5, with TRBD2 matching 12 bases. After removal of 5 bases from V and 5 bases from J, the junction contained 12 bases not matched to a gene. CDR3 length equals 17 residues. Germline V gene sequence: CDR1 SEHNR, CDR2 FQNEAQ (reference sequence). In DNA form, the CDR3 reads TGTGCCAGCAGCCCAAATCGACTAGCGGGAGTACTGGAGACCCAGTACTTC. Amino acid sequence: CASSPNRLAGVLETQYF.

Regarding this clonotype: A junction boundary mismatches the germline segment, possibly from a read error. The chain is built from TRBV28 and TRBJ2-3; no reliable D call. This CDR3 contains 12 residues. Germline V CDR1 and CDR2: MDHEN, SYDVKM. The CDR3 protein is CASSSYSDTQFF. CDR3 sequence (DNA): TGTGCCAGCAGTTCTTATTCAGATACGCAGTTTTTT.

There are many counts of this clonotype. The chain carries TRBV21-1 and TRBJ2-3; the D call of TRBD2 is as the table states it, not checked on the DNA. TRBV21-1 counts as a pseudogene. The CDR3 is made up of 18 amino acids. CDR3 in amino acids: CASSKDGGNPPSTDTQYF. In nucleotides, the CDR3 is TGTGCCAGCAGCAAAGACGGCGGGAACCCTCCGAGCACAGATACGCAGTATTTT.

This clonotype was observed many times. The junction and the germline gene differ at one end; a read error may be behind it. In DNA, the CDR3 is TGTGCTAGCAGCCTAGCGGGAGTAGGCACCGGGGAGCTGTTTTTT. It specifies CASSLAGVGTGELFF. This chain uses TRBV7-7 with TRBJ2-2; 10 bases are shared with TRBD2. CDR3 length: 15 amino acids. Germline CDR1 SSHAT, CDR2 FNYEAQ (reference sequence).

In this sample, this clonotype turned up a few times. The chain uses TRBV7-9 and TRBJ2-5; weak D call: TRBD2 (5 bases). V was clipped by 5 bases and J by 0 bases, with 10 bases between them. CDR1 is SEHNR and CDR2 is FQNEAQ in the germline V gene (reference sequence). This CDR3 comprises 14 residues. In DNA, the CDR3 is TGTGCCAGCAGCCAAATCGGGAACCAAGAGACCCAGTACTTC. Encoded protein: CASSQIGNQETQYF.

This clonotype was detected only a few times. The chain employs TRBV6-5 and TRBJ2-7; D ambiguous. The CDR3 is 12 amino acids. Trimming shortened V by 6 bases and J by 6 bases, and 12 bases separated the two germline ends. Per the germline V gene, CDR1 is MNHEY and CDR2 is SVGAGI. CDR3 residues: CASRSLSAEQYF. In nucleotides, the CDR3 is TGTGCCAGCAGAAGTCTGTCCGCCGAGCAGTACTTC.

This chain connects TRBV30 to TRBJ1-2; no firm D call. This CDR3 is built from 15 residues. CDR1 is GTSNPN and CDR2 is SVGIG in the germline V gene (reference sequence). V was trimmed by 2 bases and J by 0 bases, leaving 13 bases between them. The CDR3 region has the DNA TGTGCCTGGAGTCGAACACCCGGAGCTAACTATGGCTACACCTTC. It codes for CAWSRTPGANYGYTF.